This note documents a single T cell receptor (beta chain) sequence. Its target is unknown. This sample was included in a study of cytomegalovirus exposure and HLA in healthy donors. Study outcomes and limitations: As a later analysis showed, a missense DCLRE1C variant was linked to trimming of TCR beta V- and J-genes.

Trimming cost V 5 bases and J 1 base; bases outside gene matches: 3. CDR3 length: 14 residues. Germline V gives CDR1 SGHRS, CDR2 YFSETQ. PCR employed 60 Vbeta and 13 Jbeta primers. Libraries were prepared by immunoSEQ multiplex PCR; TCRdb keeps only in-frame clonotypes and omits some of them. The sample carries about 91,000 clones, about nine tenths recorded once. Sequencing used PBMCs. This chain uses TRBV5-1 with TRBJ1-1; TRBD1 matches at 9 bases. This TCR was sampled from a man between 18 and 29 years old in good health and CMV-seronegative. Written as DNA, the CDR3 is TGCGCCAGCAGTTCACAGGGGGCGAACACTGAAGCTTTCTTT. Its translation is CASSSQGANTEAFF.